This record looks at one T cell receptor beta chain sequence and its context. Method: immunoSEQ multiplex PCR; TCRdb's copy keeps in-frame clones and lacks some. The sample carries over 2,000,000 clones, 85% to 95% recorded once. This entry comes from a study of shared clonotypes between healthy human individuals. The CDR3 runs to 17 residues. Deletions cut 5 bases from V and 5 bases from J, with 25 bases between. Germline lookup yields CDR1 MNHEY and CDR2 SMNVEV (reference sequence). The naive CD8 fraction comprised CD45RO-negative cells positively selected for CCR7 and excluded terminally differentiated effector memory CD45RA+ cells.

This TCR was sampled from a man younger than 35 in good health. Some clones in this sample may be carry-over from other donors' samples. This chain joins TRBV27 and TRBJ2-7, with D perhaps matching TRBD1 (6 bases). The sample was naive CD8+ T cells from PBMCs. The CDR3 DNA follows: TGTGCCAGCAGTCCCCGGTCCCCCCACAGGGAAGGGGACGAGCAGTACTTC. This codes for CASSPRSPHREGDEQYF.